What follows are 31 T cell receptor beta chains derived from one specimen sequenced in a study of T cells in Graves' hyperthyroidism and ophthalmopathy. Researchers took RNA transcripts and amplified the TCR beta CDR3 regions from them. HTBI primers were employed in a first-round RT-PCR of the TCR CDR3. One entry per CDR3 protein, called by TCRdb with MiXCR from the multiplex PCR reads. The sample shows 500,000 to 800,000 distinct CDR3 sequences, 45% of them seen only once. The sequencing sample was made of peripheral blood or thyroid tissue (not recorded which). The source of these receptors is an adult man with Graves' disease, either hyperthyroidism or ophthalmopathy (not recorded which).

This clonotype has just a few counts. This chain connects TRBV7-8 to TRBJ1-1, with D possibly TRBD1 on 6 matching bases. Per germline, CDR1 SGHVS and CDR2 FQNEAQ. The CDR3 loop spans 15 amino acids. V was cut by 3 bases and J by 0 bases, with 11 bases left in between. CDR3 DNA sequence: TGTGCCAGCAGCTTTGCCAGGACAGTGAACACTGAAGCTTTCTTT. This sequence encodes CASSFARTVNTEAFF.

The DNA for the CDR3 is TGTGCCAGCAGCTTAGACGCGAGTCTAGGGGGCTCCTATAATTCACCCCTCCACTTT. It encodes CASSLDASLGGSYNSPLHF. The chain couples TRBV7-4 to TRBJ1-6, with D perhaps TRBD1 (6 bases). V gave up 1 base and J gave up 0 bases, with 16 bases separating them. Germline CDR1 SGHVT, CDR2 SQSDAQ. This CDR3 contains 19 residues.

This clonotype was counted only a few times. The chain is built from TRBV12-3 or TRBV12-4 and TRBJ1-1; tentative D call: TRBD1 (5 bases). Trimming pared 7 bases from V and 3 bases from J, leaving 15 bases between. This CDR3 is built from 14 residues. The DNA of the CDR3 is TGTGCCAGCACCATGGCGGGGGGAGACACTGAAGCTTTCTTT. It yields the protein CASTMAGGDTEAFF.

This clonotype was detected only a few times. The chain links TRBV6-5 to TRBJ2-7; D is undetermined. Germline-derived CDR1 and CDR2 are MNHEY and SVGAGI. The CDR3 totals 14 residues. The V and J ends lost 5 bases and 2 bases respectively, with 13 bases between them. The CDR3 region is CASSMEGKTYEQYF. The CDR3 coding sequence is TGTGCCAGCAGTATGGAAGGGAAGACCTACGAGCAGTACTTC.

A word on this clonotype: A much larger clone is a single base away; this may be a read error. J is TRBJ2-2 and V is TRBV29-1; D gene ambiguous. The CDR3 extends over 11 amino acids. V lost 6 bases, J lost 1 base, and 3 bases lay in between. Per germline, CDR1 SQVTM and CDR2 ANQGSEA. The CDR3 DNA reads TGCAGCGTGAAGAACACCGGGGAGCTGTTTTTT. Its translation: CSVKNTGELFF.

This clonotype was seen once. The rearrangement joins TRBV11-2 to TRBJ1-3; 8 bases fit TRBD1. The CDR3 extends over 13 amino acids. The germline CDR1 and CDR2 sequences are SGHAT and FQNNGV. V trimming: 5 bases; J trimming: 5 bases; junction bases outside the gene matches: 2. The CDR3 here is CASSRTGRNTIYF. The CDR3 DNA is TGTGCCAGCAGCCGGACAGGGAGAAACACCATATATTTT.

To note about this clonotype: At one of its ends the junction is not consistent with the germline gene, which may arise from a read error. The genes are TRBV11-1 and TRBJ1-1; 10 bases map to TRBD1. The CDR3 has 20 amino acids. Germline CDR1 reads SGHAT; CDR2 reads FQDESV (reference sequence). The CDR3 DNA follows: TGCGCCAGCAGCCGAAGGAAAACCGGGACAGGGGTTGTTTCGGGCACTGAAGCTTTCTTT. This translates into CASSRRKTGTGVVSGTEAFF.

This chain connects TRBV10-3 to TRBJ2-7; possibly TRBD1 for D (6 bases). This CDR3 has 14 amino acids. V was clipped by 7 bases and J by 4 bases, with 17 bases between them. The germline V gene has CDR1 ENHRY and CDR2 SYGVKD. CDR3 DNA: TGTGCCATCAAGGGGGAAGCTGGAGCGTACGAGCAGTACTTC. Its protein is CAIKGEAGAYEQYF.

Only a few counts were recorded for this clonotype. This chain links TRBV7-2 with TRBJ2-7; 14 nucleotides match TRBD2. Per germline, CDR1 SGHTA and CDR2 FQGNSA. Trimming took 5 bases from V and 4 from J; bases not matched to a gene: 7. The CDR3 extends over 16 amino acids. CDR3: CASSPRTSGRNYEQYF. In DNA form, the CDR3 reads TGTGCCAGCAGCCCCCGGACTAGCGGGAGGAATTACGAGCAGTACTTC. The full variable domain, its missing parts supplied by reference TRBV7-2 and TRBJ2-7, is GAGVSQSPSNKVTEKGKDVELRCDPISGHTALYWYRQSLGQGLEFLIYFQGNSAPDKSGLPSDRFSAERTGGSVSTLTIQRTQQEDSAVYLCASSPRTSGRNYEQYFGPGTRLTVT.

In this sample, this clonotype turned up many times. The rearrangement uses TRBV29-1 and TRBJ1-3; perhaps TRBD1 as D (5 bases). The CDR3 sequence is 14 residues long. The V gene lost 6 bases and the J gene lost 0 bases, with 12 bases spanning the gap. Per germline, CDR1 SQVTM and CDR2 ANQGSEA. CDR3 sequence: CSVEDMSSGNTIYF. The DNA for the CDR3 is TGCAGCGTGGAGGACATGAGCTCTGGAAACACCATATATTTT.

This chain's CDR3 is CASSALVGTVNQPQHF. The CDR3, as DNA: TGTGCCAGCAGCGCACTAGTAGGGACGGTAAATCAGCCCCAGCATTTT. The chain couples TRBV2 to TRBJ1-5, with a tentative D call TRBD1 (5 bases). V was cut by 6 bases and J by 4 bases, with 19 bases left in between. Germline loops: CDR1 SNHLY, CDR2 FYNNEI. The CDR3 is 16 amino acids. Using reference TRBV2 and TRBJ1-5 for the parts outside the CDR3, the full variable domain is EPEVTQTPSHQVTQMGQEVILRCVPISNHLYFYWYRQILGQKVEFLVSFYNNEISEKSEIFDDQFSVERPDGSNFTLKIRSTKLEDSAMYFCASSALVGTVNQPQHFGDGTRLSIL.

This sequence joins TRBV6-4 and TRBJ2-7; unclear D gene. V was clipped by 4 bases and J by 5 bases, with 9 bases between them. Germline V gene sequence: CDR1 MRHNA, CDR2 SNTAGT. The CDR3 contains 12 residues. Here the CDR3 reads CASSARDNEQYF. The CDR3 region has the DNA TGTGCCAGCAGTGCTAGAGATAACGAGCAGTACTTC.

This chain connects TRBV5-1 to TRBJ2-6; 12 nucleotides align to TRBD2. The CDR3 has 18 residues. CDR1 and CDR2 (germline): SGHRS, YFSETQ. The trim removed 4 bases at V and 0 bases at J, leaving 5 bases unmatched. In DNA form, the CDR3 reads TGCGCCAGCAGCAACGGGGGACTAGCGGGCTCTGGGGCCAACGTCCTGACTTTC. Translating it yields CASSNGGLAGSGANVLTF.

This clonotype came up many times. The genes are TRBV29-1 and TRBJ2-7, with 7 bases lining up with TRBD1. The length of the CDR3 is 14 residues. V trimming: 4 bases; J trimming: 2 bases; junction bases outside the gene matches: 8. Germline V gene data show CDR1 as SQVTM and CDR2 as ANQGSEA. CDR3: CSVGRQGRPYEQYF. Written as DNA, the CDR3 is TGCAGCGTTGGTCGACAGGGACGACCCTACGAGCAGTACTTC.

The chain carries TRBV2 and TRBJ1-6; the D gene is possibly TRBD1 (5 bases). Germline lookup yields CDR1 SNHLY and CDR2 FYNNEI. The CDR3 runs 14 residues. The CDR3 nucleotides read TGTGCTAGAGATTCAGGGACGGGGAATTCACCCCTCCACTTT. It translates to CARDSGTGNSPLHF.

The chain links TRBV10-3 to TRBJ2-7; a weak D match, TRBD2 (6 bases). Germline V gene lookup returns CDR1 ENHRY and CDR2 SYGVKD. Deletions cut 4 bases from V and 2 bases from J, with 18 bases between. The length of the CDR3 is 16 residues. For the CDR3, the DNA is TGTGCCATCAGTGTTGACCCCGGAAGGGAGGCCTACGAGCAGTACTTC. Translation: CAISVDPGREAYEQYF.

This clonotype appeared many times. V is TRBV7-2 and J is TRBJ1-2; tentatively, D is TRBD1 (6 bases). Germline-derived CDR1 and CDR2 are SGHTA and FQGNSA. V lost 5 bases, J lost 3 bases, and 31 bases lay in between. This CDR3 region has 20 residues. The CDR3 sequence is CASSANRDRVTGRHYYGYTF. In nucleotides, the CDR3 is TGTGCCAGCAGCGCAAACCGAGATCGGGTCACAGGGAGGCATTACTATGGCTACACCTTC.

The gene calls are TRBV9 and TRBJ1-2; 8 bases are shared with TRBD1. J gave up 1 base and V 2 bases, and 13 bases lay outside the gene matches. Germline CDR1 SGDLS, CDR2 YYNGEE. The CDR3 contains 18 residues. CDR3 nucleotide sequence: TGTGCCAGCAGCGTTGGGGGACGACAGGGGAGGGATAACTATGGCTACACCTTC. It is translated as CASSVGGRQGRDNYGYTF.

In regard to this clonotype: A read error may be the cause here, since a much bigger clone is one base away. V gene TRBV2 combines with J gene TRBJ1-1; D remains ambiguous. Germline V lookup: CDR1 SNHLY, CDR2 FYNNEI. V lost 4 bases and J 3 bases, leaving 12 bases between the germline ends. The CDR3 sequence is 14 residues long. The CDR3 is CASSGKGGDTEAFF. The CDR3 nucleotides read TGTGCCAGCAGTGGTAAGGGAGGAGACACTGAAGCTTTCTTT. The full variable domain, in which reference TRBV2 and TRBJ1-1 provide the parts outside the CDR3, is EPEVTQTPSHQVTQMGQEVILRCVPISNHLYFYWYRQILGQKVEFLVSFYNNEISEKSEIFDDQFSVERPDGSNFTLKIRSTKLEDSAMYFCASSGKGGDTEAFFGQGTRLTVV.

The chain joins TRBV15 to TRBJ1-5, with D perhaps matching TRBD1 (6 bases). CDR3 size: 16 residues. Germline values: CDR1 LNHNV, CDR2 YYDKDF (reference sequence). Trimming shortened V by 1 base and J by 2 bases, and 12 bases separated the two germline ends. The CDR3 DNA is TGTGCCACCAGCAGAGGGGCAGGGGAGGGCAATCAGCCCCAGCATTTT. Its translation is CATSRGAGEGNQPQHF.

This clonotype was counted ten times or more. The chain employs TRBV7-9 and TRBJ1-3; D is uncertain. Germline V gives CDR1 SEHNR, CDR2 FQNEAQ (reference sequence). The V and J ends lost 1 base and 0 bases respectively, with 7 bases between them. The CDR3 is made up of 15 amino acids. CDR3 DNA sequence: TGTGCCAGCAGCTTAGTTGAGCACTCTGGAAACACCATATATTTT. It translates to CASSLVEHSGNTIYF.

CDR3 DNA: TGTGCCAGCATGGGTGCGGGAGCCTCCTACGAGCAGTACTTC. Translating it yields CASMGAGASYEQYF. The V gene is TRBV28, the J gene TRBJ2-7, with 7 bases fitting TRBD2. Germline CDR1 reads MDHEN; CDR2 reads SYDVKM. The CDR3 covers 14 residues. The V segment lost 7 bases and the J segment 0 bases; nucleotides outside the gene matches: 6. Looking up the rest from reference TRBV28 and TRBJ2-7 gives the full variable domain: DVKVTQSSRYLVKRTGEKVFLECVQDMDHENMFWYRQDPGLGLRLIYFSYDVKMKEKGDIPEGYSVSREKKERFSLILESASTNQTSMYLCASMGAGASYEQYFGPGTRLTVT.

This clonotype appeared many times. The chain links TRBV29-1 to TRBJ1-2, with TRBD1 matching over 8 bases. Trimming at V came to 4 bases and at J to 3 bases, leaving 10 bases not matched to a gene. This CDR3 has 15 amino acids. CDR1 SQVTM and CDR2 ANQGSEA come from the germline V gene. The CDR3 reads CSVAGQGGSDYGYTF. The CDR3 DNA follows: TGCAGCGTTGCTGGACAGGGAGGTTCGGACTATGGCTACACCTTC. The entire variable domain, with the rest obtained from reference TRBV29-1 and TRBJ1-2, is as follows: SAVISQKPSRDICQRGTSLTIQCQVDSQVTMMFWYRQQPGQSLTLIATANQGSEATYESGFVIDKFPISRPNLTFSTLTVSNMSPEDSSIYLCSVAGQGGSDYGYTFGSGTRLTVV.

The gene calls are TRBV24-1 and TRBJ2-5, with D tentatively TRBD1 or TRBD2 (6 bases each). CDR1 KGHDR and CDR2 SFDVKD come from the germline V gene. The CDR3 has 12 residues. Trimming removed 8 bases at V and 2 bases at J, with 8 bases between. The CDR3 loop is CATKGGQETQYF. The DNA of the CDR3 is TGTGCCACCAAAGGGGGGCAAGAGACCCAGTACTTC.

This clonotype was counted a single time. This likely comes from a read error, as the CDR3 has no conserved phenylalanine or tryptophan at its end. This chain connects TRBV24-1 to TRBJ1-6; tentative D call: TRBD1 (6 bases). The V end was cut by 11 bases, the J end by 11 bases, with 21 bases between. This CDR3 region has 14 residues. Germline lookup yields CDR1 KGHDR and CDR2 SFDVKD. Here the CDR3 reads CASSDRTSNPPLHL. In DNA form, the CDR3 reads TGTGCCAGCAGCGACAGGACTTCCAATCCACCCCTCCACCTT.

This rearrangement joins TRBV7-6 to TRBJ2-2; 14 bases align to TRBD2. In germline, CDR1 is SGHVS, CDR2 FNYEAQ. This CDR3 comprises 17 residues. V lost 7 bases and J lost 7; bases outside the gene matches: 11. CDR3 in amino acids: CASTYGTSGSRGGELFF. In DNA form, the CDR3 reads TGTGCCAGCACCTACGGGACTAGCGGGAGTAGGGGCGGGGAGCTGTTTTTT.

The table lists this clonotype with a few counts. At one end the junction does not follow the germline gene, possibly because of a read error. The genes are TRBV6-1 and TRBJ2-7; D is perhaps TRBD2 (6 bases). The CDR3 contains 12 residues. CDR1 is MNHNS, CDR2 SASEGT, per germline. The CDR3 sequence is CASRGGTRDFSF. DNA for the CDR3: TGTGCCAGCAGGGGGGGAACACGGGATTTTTCCTTC.

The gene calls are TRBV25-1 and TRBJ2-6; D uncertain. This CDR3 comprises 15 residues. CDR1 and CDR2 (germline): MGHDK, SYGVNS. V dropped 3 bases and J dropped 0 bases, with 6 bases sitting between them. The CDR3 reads CASSDRNSGANVLTF. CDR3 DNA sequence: TGTGCCAGCAGTGACAGGAACTCTGGGGCCAACGTCCTGACTTTC.

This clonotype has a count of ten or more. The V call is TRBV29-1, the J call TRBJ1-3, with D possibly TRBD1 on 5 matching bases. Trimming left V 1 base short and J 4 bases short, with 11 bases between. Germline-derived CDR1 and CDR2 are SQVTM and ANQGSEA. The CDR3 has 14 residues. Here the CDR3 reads CSVEARGGGNTIYF. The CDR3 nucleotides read TGCAGCGTTGAAGCGCGGGGCGGGGGAAACACCATATATTTT. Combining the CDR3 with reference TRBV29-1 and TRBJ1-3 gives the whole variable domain SAVISQKPSRDICQRGTSLTIQCQVDSQVTMMFWYRQQPGQSLTLIATANQGSEATYESGFVIDKFPISRPNLTFSTLTVSNMSPEDSSIYLCSVEARGGGNTIYFGEGSWLTVV.

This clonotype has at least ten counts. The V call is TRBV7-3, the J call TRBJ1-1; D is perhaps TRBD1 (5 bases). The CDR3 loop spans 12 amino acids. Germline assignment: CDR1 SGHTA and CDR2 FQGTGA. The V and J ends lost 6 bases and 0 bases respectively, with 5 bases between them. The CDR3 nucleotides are TGTGCCAGCAGGGGGGTGAACACTGAAGCTTTCTTT. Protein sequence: CASRGVNTEAFF.

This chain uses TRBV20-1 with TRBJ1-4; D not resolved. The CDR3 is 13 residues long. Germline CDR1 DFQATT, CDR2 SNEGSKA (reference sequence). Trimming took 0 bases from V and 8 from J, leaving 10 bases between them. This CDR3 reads CSARDTAGEKLFF. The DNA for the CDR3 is TGCAGTGCTAGAGATACGGCGGGAGAAAAACTGTTTTTT.